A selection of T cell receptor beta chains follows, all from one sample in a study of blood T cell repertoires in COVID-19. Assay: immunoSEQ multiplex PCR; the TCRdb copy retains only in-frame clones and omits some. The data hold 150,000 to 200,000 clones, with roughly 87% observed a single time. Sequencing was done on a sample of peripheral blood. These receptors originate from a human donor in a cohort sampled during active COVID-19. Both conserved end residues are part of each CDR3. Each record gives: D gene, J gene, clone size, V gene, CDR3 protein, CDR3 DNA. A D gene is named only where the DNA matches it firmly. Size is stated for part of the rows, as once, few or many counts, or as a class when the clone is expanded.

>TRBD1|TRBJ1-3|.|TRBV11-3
CASSAGTGSIAIYF
TGTGCCAGCAGCGCCGGGACAGGTAGCATCGCCATATATTTT
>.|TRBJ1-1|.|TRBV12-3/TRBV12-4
CASSFLVNTEAFF
TGTGCCAGCAGTTTTTTAGTGAACACTGAAGCTTTCTTT
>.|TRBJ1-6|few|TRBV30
CAWSVGAKSPLHF
TGTGCCTGGAGTGTAGGGGCGAAATCACCCCTCCACTTT
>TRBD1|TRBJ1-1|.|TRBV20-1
CSATDRVNTEAFF
TGCAGTGCTACTGACAGGGTGAACACTGAAGCTTTCTTT
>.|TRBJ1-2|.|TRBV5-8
CASSLGSRKSHDYGYTF
TGTGCCAGCAGCTTGGGGTCCCGCAAGTCACACGACTATGGCTACACCTTC
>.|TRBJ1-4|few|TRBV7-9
CASSSLGAANEKLFF
TGTGCCAGCAGCTCCTTGGGGGCGGCTAATGAAAAACTGTTTTTT
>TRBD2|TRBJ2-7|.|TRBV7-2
CASSPQPGLAGGGYEQYF
TGTGCCAGCAGCCCGCAACCCGGACTAGCGGGGGGAGGGTACGAGCAGTACTTC
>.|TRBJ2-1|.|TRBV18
CASSVTRNEQFF
TGTGCCAGCTCGGTAACCAGGAATGAGCAGTTCTTC
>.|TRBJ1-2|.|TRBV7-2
CASSLAHTNYGYTF
TGTGCCAGCAGCTTAGCGCACACTAACTATGGCTACACCTTC
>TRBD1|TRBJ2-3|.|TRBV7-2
CASSLALTGTGRTDTQYF
TGTGCCAGCAGCTTAGCCTTGACCGGGACAGGGCGGACAGATACGCAGTATTTT
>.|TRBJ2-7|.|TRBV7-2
CASSSITGSYEQYF
TGTGCCAGCAGCTCAATTACGGGTTCCTACGAGCAGTACTTC
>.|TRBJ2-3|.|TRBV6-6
CASSTRERVVTDTQYF
TGTGCCAGCAGTACACGGGAGCGTGTGGTAACAGATACGCAGTATTTT
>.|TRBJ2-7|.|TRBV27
CASSLVAGASEQYF
TGTGCCAGCAGTTTAGTGGCAGGGGCGTCCGAGCAGTACTTC
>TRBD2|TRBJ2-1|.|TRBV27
CASSLPGTKRDEQFF
TGTGCCAGCAGTTTACCGGGGACTAAGCGGGATGAGCAGTTCTTC
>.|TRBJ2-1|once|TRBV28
CASRGPYNEQFF
TGTGCCAGCAGGGGCCCCTACAATGAGCAGTTCTTC
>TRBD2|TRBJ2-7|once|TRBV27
CASSLGLAGTASYF
TGTGCCAGCAGCCTGGGGCTAGCGGGAACGGCATCCTACTTC
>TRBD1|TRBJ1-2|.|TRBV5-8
CASSGWTGGNGYTF
TGTGCCAGCAGCGGATGGACAGGGGGCAATGGCTACACCTTC
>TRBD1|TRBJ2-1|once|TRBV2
CASSDTRTGFKQFF
TGTGCCAGCAGTGACACTAGGACAGGGTTCAAGCAGTTCTTC
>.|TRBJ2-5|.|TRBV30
CAWSPRETQYF
TGTGCCTGGAGTCCGAGGGAGACCCAGTACTTC
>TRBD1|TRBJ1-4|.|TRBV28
CASTVTGLDEKLFF
TGTGCCAGCACCGTGACAGGGTTAGATGAAAAACTGTTTTTT
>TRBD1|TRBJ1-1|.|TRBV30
CASRQGWTEAFF
TGTGCCAGTCGACAGGGTTGGACTGAAGCTTTCTTT
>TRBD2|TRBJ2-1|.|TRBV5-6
CASSGRTRSNEQFF
TGTGCCAGCAGCGGTAGGACTAGGAGCAATGAGCAGTTCTTC
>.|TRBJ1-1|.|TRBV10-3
CAISLQGGGMNTEAFF
TGTGCCATCAGCCTACAGGGTGGGGGCATGAACACTGAAGCTTTCTTT